This TCR beta chain is from a study of T cell responses to AZD1222 COVID-19 vaccine. Findings and limits, study-wide: Across spike, vaccine-associated CD4 TCRs were found, dominant at 160-218 and 743-854.

Worth noting for this clone: No antigen is known for it.

Profiled with immunoSEQ multiplex PCR; TCRdb holds only in-frame clones, not every one. Here the sample spans fewer than 100,000 clones, roughly 84% being singletons. Trimming shortened V by 4 bases and J by 6 bases, and 13 bases separated the two germline ends. Germline-derived CDR1 and CDR2 are SGHRS and YFSETQ. The length of the CDR3 is 13 residues. Sequencing was performed on peripheral blood, taken 28 days after the second AZD1222 dose. The rearrangement uses TRBV5-1 and TRBJ1-1; D uncertain. The receptor was isolated from an adult who received the AZD1222 COVID-19 vaccine. CDR3 in amino acids: CASSRDLGAEAFF. CDR3 sequence (DNA): TGCGCCAGCAGCCGTGATCTTGGGGCTGAAGCTTTCTTT.